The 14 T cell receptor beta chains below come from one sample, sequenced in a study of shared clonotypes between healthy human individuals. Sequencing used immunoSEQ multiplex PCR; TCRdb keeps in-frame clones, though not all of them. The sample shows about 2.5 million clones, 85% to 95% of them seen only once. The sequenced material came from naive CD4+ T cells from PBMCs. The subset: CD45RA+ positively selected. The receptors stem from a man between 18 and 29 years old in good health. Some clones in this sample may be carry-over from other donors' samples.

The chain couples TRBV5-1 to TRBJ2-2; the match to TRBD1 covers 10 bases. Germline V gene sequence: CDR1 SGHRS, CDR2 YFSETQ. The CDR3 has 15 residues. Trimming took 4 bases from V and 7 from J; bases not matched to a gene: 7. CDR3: CASSKGQGVVGELFF. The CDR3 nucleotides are TGCGCCAGCAGCAAAGGACAGGGGGTGGTCGGGGAGCTGTTTTTT.

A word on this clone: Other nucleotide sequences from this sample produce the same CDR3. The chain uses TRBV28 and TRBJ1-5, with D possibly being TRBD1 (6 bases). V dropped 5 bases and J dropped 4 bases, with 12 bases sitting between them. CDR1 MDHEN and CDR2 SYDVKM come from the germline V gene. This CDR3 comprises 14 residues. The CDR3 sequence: CASSTGQPNQPQHF. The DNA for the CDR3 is TGTGCCAGCAGTACAGGACAGCCGAATCAGCCCCAGCATTTT.

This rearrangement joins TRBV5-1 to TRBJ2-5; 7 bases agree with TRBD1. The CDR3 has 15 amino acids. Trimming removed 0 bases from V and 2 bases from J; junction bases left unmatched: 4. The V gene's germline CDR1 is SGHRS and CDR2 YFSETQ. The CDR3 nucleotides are TGCGCCAGCAGCTTGGCCGGGGACAGTCAAGAGACCCAGTACTTC. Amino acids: CASSLAGDSQETQYF. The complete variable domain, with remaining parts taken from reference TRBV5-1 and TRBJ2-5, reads KAGVTQTPRYLIKTRGQQVTLSCSPISGHRSVSWYQQTPGQGLQFLFEYFSETQRNKGNFPGRFSGRQFSNSRSEMNVSTLELGDSALYLCASSLAGDSQETQYFGPGTRLLVL.

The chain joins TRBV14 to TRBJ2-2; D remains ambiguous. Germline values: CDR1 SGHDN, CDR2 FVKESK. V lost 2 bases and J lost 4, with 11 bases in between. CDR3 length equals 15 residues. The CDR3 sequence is CASSQFYTVTGELFF. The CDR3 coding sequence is TGTGCCAGCAGCCAATTCTATACAGTCACCGGGGAGCTGTTTTTT.

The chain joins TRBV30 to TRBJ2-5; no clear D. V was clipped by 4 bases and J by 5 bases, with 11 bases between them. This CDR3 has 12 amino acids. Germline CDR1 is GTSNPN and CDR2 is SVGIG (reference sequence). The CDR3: CAWTPGRETQYF. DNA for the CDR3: TGTGCCTGGACCCCAGGTCGGGAGACCCAGTACTTC.

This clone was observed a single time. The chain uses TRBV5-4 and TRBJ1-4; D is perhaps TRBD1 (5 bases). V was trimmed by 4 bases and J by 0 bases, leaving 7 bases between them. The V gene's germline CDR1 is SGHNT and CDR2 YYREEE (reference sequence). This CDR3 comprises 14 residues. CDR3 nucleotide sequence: TGTGCCAGCAGCCAGGGTGCAACTAATGAAAAACTGTTTTTT. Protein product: CASSQGATNEKLFF.

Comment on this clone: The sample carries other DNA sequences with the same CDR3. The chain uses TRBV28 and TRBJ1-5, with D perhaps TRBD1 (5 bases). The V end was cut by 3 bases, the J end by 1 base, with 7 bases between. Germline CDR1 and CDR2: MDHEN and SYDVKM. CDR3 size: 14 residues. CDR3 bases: TGTGCCAGCAGTTTCGGGGGGAGCAATCAGCCCCAGCATTTT. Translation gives CASSFGGSNQPQHF. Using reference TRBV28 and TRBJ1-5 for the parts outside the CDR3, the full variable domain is DVKVTQSSRYLVKRTGEKVFLECVQDMDHENMFWYRQDPGLGLRLIYFSYDVKMKEKGDIPEGYSVSREKKERFSLILESASTNQTSMYLCASSFGGSNQPQHFGDGTRLSIL.

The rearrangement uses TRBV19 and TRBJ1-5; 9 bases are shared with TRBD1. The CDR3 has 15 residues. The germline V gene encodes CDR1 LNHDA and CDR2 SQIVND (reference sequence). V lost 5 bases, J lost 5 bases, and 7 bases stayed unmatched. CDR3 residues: CASSPGTGRDQPQHF. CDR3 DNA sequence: TGTGCCAGTAGTCCCGGGACAGGGCGAGATCAGCCCCAGCATTTT.

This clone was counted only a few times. The CDR3 sequence: CSVIMEDMNEQFF. For the CDR3, the DNA is TGCAGCGTCATCATGGAGGACATGAATGAGCAGTTCTTC. The chain has TRBV29-1 and TRBJ2-1; D is tentatively TRBD1 or TRBD2 (5 bases each). Germline CDR1 reads SQVTM; CDR2 reads ANQGSEA. V lost 6 bases to trimming and J lost 7 bases, with 16 bases between them. The CDR3 loop spans 13 amino acids.

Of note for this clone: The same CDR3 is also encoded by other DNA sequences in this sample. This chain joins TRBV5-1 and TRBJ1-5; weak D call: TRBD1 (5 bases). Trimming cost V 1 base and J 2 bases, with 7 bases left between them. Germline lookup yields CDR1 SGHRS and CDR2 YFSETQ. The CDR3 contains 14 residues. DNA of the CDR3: TGCGCCAGCAGCTTGACGGGGGGCAATCAGCCCCAGCATTTT. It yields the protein CASSLTGGNQPQHF. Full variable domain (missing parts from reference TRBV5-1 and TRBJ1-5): KAGVTQTPRYLIKTRGQQVTLSCSPISGHRSVSWYQQTPGQGLQFLFEYFSETQRNKGNFPGRFSGRQFSNSRSEMNVSTLELGDSALYLCASSLTGGNQPQHFGDGTRLSIL.

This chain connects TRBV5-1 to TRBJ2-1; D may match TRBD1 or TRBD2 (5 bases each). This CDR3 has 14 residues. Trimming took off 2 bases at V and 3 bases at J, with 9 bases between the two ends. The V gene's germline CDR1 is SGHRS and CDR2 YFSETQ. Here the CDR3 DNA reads TGCGCCAGCAGCTTCTGGGACCGCTACAATGAGCAGTTCTTC. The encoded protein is CASSFWDRYNEQFF.

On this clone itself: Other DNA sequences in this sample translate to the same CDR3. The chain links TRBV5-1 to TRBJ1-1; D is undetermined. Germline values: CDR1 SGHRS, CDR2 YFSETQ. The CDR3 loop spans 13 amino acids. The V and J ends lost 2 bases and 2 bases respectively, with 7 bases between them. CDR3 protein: CASSLSLNTEAFF. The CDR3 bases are TGCGCCAGCAGCTTAAGCCTCAACACTGAAGCTTTCTTT.

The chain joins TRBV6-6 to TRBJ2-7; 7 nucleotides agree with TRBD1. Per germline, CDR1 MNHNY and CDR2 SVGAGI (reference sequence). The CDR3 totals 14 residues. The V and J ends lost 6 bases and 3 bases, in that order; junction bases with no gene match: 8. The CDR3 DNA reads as TGTGCCAGCAGAGACCGACAGGGAATCTACGAGCAGTACTTC. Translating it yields CASRDRQGIYEQYF.

The CDR3 DNA reads TGCGCCAGCAGCGACCTCCCAGCCGGGACAGGGGGCACCGGGGAGCTGTTTTTT. This sequence encodes CASSDLPAGTGGTGELFF. The chain links TRBV5-1 to TRBJ2-2; 11 bases match TRBD1. The CDR3 consists of 18 residues. With V trimmed by 4 bases and J by 4 bases, 12 bases remained unmatched. The germline gives CDR1 SGHRS, CDR2 YFSETQ.